This entry lists 30 T cell receptor beta chains sequenced from one sample in a study of breast tumors, draining lymph nodes, adjacent tissues. Breast cancer patients provided tissue from their axillary draining lymph nodes. One entry per CDR3 protein, called by TCRdb with MiXCR from the multiplex PCR reads. The data contain fewer than 150,000 distinct CDR3 sequences, 21% of them seen just once; the ten biggest clones take up roughly 2.4%. Sequences were obtained from axillary lymph node tissue. The source is a female donor with breast cancer. Some clones in this sample may be carry-over from other donors' samples.

There are many counts of this clonotype. The chain combines TRBV15 with TRBJ1-5; maybe TRBD1 (5 bases). The germline CDR1 and CDR2 sequences are LNHNV and YYDKDF (reference sequence). The V gene lost 5 bases and the J gene lost 7 bases, with 18 bases spanning the gap. CDR3 length equals 15 residues. CDR3 bases: TGTGCCACCAGCCCGGACCGGGGGTTCCGCCAGCCCCAGCATTTT. Translating it yields CATSPDRGFRQPQHF.

This clonotype was counted a few times. V is TRBV3-1 and J is TRBJ2-1; 12 bases agree with TRBD2. There are 17 residues in the CDR3. V lost 1 base to trimming and J lost 0 bases; unmatched junction nucleotides: 1. Germline V CDR1 and CDR2: LGHDT, YNNKEL (reference sequence). CDR3 loop: CASSQVTSGSSYNEQFF. In DNA form, the CDR3 reads TGTGCCAGCAGCCAAGTGACTAGCGGGAGCTCCTACAATGAGCAGTTCTTC.

This clonotype was seen a handful of times. V and J are TRBV28 and TRBJ2-3; no clear D. The V end lost 6 bases, the J end lost 3 bases, and 13 bases lay between the germline ends. This CDR3 contains 14 residues. Germline values: CDR1 MDHEN, CDR2 SYDVKM. The CDR3 loop is CASSFFSETDTQYF. The DNA of the CDR3 is TGTGCCAGCAGCTTCTTCTCAGAGACAGATACGCAGTATTTT.

Written as DNA, the CDR3 is TGTGCCAGCAGCTTGGTGAGAGGGAGAGCTGGGGCCAACGTCCTGACTTTC. Translating it yields CASSLVRGRAGANVLTF. V usage is TRBV5-4 and J usage is TRBJ2-6; the D gene is possibly TRBD2 (5 bases). The germline V gene has CDR1 SGHNT and CDR2 YYREEE (reference sequence). Trimming left V 0 bases short and J 2 bases short, with 12 bases between. The CDR3 has 17 residues.

This clonotype has a count of ten or more. The rearrangement joins TRBV6-1 to TRBJ1-5; 9 bases are a match to TRBD1. From germline, CDR1 is MNHNS and CDR2 SASEGT. J gave up 7 bases and V 5 bases, and 6 bases lay outside the gene matches. CDR3 length: 14 amino acids. The CDR3 loop reads CASSNRGLGQPQHF. The CDR3, as DNA: TGTGCCAGCAGTAACAGGGGGCTCGGGCAGCCCCAGCATTTT.

The table lists this clonotype with many counts. Here the CDR3 reads CASNDGRGRDEQFF. The CDR3 nucleotides are TGTGCCAGCAATGACGGGCGCGGACGGGATGAGCAGTTCTTC. The chain combines TRBV25-1 with TRBJ2-1; D ambiguous. CDR3 length: 14 amino acids. Germline assignment: CDR1 MGHDK and CDR2 SYGVNS. Trimming removed 7 bases from V and 8 bases from J, with 18 bases in between.

Ten or more counts support this clonotype. The genes are TRBV19 and TRBJ2-7; possibly TRBD1 for D (7 bases). Germline V gene sequence: CDR1 LNHDA, CDR2 SQIVND (reference sequence). Trimming left V 6 bases short and J 3 bases short, with 15 bases between. The CDR3 contains 14 residues. CDR3 sequence (DNA): TGTGCCAGTAGAGGGGGCGGCGGGGTCTACGAGCAGTACTTC. It specifies CASRGGGGVYEQYF.

This clonotype appeared a single time. It may be a read error: a sequence one base away is much more abundant. The chain employs TRBV2 and TRBJ2-5; 7 bases are a match to TRBD1. V shed 7 bases, J shed 8 bases, and the junction held 16 bases outside the gene matches. The length of the CDR3 is 15 residues. Germline values: CDR1 SNHLY, CDR2 FYNNEI. CDR3 in amino acids: CASIPTGQGVDTQYF. The DNA of the CDR3 is TGTGCCAGCATCCCCACGGGGCAGGGGGTCGACACCCAGTACTTC.

In this sample, this clonotype turned up many times. The rearrangement links TRBV19 to TRBJ2-1, with no clear D. This CDR3 has 14 residues. V lost 5 bases and J 0 bases, leaving 8 bases between the germline ends. Germline CDR1 is LNHDA and CDR2 is SQIVND (reference sequence). CDR3 sequence reads: CASSAVSSYNEQFF. CDR3 nucleotide sequence: TGTGCCAGTAGTGCGGTTAGCTCCTACAATGAGCAGTTCTTC.

This clonotype was recorded at least ten times. This chain uses TRBV2 with TRBJ1-5; D not certain. The V gene lost 4 bases and the J gene lost 2 bases, with 15 bases spanning the gap. This CDR3 has 16 amino acids. CDR1 and CDR2 (germline): SNHLY, FYNNEI. The CDR3 bases are TGTGCCAGCAGTGTCCTCGGGCCCTCCCGCAATCAGCCCCAGCATTTT. This codes for CASSVLGPSRNQPQHF. The complete variable domain, with remaining parts taken from reference TRBV2 and TRBJ1-5, reads EPEVTQTPSHQVTQMGQEVILRCVPISNHLYFYWYRQILGQKVEFLVSFYNNEISEKSEIFDDQFSVERPDGSNFTLKIRSTKLEDSAMYFCASSVLGPSRNQPQHFGDGTRLSIL.

This clonotype was seen repeatedly, ten times or more. The chain links TRBV4-1 to TRBJ1-5, with D perhaps TRBD1 (5 bases). CDR1 and CDR2 (germline): MGHRA, YSYEKL. The CDR3 has 14 amino acids. V shed 1 base and J shed 4 bases, with 8 bases lying between them. CDR3 in amino acids: CASSQAGGNQPQHF. CDR3 DNA sequence: TGCGCCAGCAGCCAAGCCGGGGGTAATCAGCCCCAGCATTTT.

At least ten counts were recorded for this clonotype. Here the CDR3 reads CASSPAGTVSYEQYF. CDR3 in DNA: TGTGCCAGCTCACCGGCTGGGACAGTCTCCTACGAGCAGTACTTC. The genes are TRBV18 and TRBJ2-7; 7 bases line up with TRBD1. This CDR3 spans 15 amino acids. The ends lost 3 bases at V and 0 bases at J; junction bases unmatched: 5. Germline V gives CDR1 KGHSH, CDR2 LQKENI.

Details on this clonotype: A read error is possible here, since a much larger clone lies one base away. The V and J genes are TRBV2 and TRBJ2-1; perhaps TRBD2 as D (5 bases). Trimming removed 8 bases at V and 6 bases at J, with 11 bases between. This CDR3 region has 12 residues. Germline assignment: CDR1 SNHLY and CDR2 FYNNEI. CDR3 sequence reads: CASVEGTNEQFF. The CDR3 DNA reads as TGTGCCAGCGTTGAGGGTACCAATGAGCAGTTCTTC.

Details on this clonotype: A read error may explain this, as a much larger clone is one base away. The chain carries TRBV2 and TRBJ2-1, with TRBD1 matching 8 bases. J lost 6 bases, V lost 10 bases, and 5 bases had no gene match. The CDR3 sequence is 12 residues long. Germline V gives CDR1 SNHLY, CDR2 FYNNEI. The CDR3 region has the DNA TGTGCCACTCTTCAGGGGGCCAATGAGCAGTTCTTC. This translates into CATLQGANEQFF.

This clonotype has a count of ten or more. The V call is TRBV12-3 or TRBV12-4, the J call TRBJ2-2; D call uncertain. CDR3 length: 13 residues. The ends were cut back, 6 bases at V and 7 bases at J, with 12 bases in the middle. CDR3 protein: CASSLPLDGELFF. The CDR3, as DNA: TGTGCCAGCAGCCTCCCCTTGGACGGGGAGCTGTTTTTT.

This clonotype was recorded at least ten times. The chain combines TRBV24-1 with TRBJ2-1; D remains unclear. Per germline, CDR1 KGHDR and CDR2 SFDVKD. The CDR3 contains 13 residues. V lost 5 bases and J lost 3, with 7 bases in between. CDR3 in DNA: TGTGCCACCAGTGCCCCAGGCTACAATGAGCAGTTCTTC. Amino acids: CATSAPGYNEQFF.

Worth noting for this clonotype: A junction boundary mismatches the germline segment, possibly from a read error. V gene TRBV10-3 combines with J gene TRBJ2-7, with 7 bases fitting TRBD2. Germline V lookup: CDR1 ENHRY, CDR2 SYGVKD. The CDR3 runs to 14 residues. CDR3 bases: TGTGCCATCAGTGAGGTTGGGCGGGAGAACGAGCGGTACTTC. It encodes CAISEVGRENERYF.

For this clonotype: This clone may be a read error of a much larger clone one base away. J is TRBJ2-5 and V is TRBV30; TRBD1 matches 9 bases. Germline V gene sequence: CDR1 GTSNPN, CDR2 SVGIG (reference sequence). The CDR3 totals 16 residues. The CDR3 reads CASSFGTGNNQVTQYF. DNA for the CDR3: TGTGCCTCTAGTTTCGGGACAGGGAATAACCAAGTGACCCAGTACTTC.

The J gene is TRBJ2-1, the V gene TRBV27; possibly TRBD1 for D (6 bases). The V gene lost 3 bases and the J gene lost 3 bases, with 9 bases spanning the gap. Germline-derived CDR1 and CDR2 are MNHEY and SMNVEV (reference sequence). This CDR3 is 14 amino acids long. The DNA of the CDR3 is TGTGCCAGCAGTTTGGGGGCTAGCTACAATGAGCAGTTCTTC. Amino acid sequence: CASSLGASYNEQFF.

Remarks on this clonotype: A much larger clone lies one base from this, so it may be a read error. This chain joins TRBV10-3 and TRBJ2-2, with 12 bases matching TRBD2. V shed 11 bases and J 6 bases; nucleotides not matched to a gene: 7. CDR1 is ENHRY, CDR2 SYGVKD, per germline. The CDR3 covers 14 residues. The CDR3 sequence is CAASGRAPAGELFF. For the CDR3, the DNA is TGTGCCGCTAGCGGGAGGGCCCCCGCCGGGGAGCTGTTTTTT.

In this sample, this clonotype turned up many times. The chain carries TRBV12-3 or TRBV12-4 and TRBJ2-1; D is unresolved. CDR3 length equals 12 residues. V shed 6 bases and J shed 7 bases, with 10 bases lying between them. CDR3 amino acids: CASSLIRNEQFF. Written as DNA, the CDR3 is TGTGCCAGCAGCTTAATAAGGAATGAGCAGTTCTTC.

The chain couples TRBV11-2 to TRBJ2-5; 11 positions match TRBD1. The CDR3 runs 18 residues. Trimming removed 5 bases from V and 0 bases from J; junction bases left unmatched: 11. Germline CDR1 SGHAT, CDR2 FQNNGV. CDR3 nucleotides: TGTGCCAGCAGCCCGCGACCGGGACAGGGGGGGTACCAAGAGACCCAGTACTTC. This codes for CASSPRPGQGGYQETQYF.

This clonotype has a count of ten or more. The gene calls are TRBV14 and TRBJ2-1, with D unclear. Germline V gene lookup returns CDR1 SGHDN and CDR2 FVKESK. CDR3 length: 14 amino acids. Trimming took 1 base from V and 2 from J, leaving 6 bases between them. In DNA form, the CDR3 reads TGTGCCAGCAGCCAAGCTTGGACCTACAATGAGCAGTTCTTC. Protein: CASSQAWTYNEQFF.

This clonotype was detected ten times or more. This chain uses TRBV6-5 with TRBJ2-7; D is perhaps TRBD2 (5 bases). This CDR3 has 13 amino acids. With 2 bases removed from V and 7 bases from J, the gap between germline ends came to 12 bases. The V gene's germline CDR1 is MNHEY and CDR2 SVGAGI. CDR3 coding DNA: TGTGCCAGCAGTTACAACGCTCGCGGGGAGCAGTACTTC. Translating gives CASSYNARGEQYF.

This clonotype appeared many times. Here the CDR3 DNA reads TGTGCCACCAGCAGGGAAACAGGGACTGGAAACACCATATATTTT. It specifies CATSRETGTGNTIYF. The rearrangement uses TRBV15 and TRBJ1-3; tentatively, D is TRBD1 (6 bases). Trimming took off 3 bases at V and 2 bases at J, with 11 bases between the two ends. Germline CDR1 reads LNHNV; CDR2 reads YYDKDF (reference sequence). This CDR3 contains 15 residues.

This clonotype was observed at least ten times. The chain has TRBV12-3 or TRBV12-4 and TRBJ2-3; TRBD2 is a possible D gene (6 bases). Trimming shortened V by 5 bases and J by 8 bases, and 11 bases separated the two germline ends. The CDR3 is 12 residues long. CDR3 coding DNA: TGTGCCAGCAGTCCCGTCGGGGGTACGCAGTATTTT. As protein: CASSPVGGTQYF.

The table lists this clonotype with many counts. The chain uses TRBV11-1 and TRBJ2-3; 10 bases fit TRBD1. CDR1 SGHAT and CDR2 FQDESV come from the germline V gene (reference sequence). This CDR3 has 16 amino acids. The ends lost 6 bases at V and 1 base at J; junction bases unmatched: 7. Written as DNA, the CDR3 is TGTGCCAGCAGTAGGACAGGGGGATCGGGCACAGATACGCAGTATTTT. Its protein is CASSRTGGSGTDTQYF.

This clonotype occurred many times. V and J are TRBV29-1 and TRBJ2-7; TRBD1 matches 9 bases. V was clipped by 7 bases and J by 2 bases; unmatched bases: 6. This CDR3 contains 13 residues. The germline V gene encodes CDR1 SQVTM and CDR2 ANQGSEA. The CDR3, as DNA: TGCAGCGCCCGGACAGGGGAGACCTACGAGCAGTACTTC. This translates into CSARTGETYEQYF.

This clonotype was seen at least ten times. The chain joins TRBV20-1 to TRBJ2-3, with 8 positions matching TRBD2. The germline V gene has CDR1 DFQATT and CDR2 SNEGSKA (reference sequence). The V gene end was trimmed by 5 bases and the J gene end by 1 base; junction bases not matched to a gene: 8. This CDR3 spans 15 amino acids. In nucleotides, the CDR3 is TGCAGTGCTCAAGCGGGAGAGACAGGCACAGATACGCAGTATTTT. Its translation: CSAQAGETGTDTQYF.

Ten or more counts support this clonotype. The chain links TRBV6-5 to TRBJ2-1, with TRBD1 matching over 7 bases. Trimming removed 2 bases from V and 8 bases from J; junction bases left unmatched: 3. Looked up from germline, CDR1 is MNHEY and CDR2 is SVGAGI. This CDR3 contains 13 residues. CDR3 DNA: TGTGCCAGCAGTTACGTCCAGGGGGATGAGCAGTTCTTC. As protein: CASSYVQGDEQFF.